The 28 T cell receptor beta chains reported below all come from one sample, sequenced in a study of cytomegalovirus exposure and HLA in healthy donors. PCR used 60 Vbeta primers and 13 Jbeta primers. Profiling relied on immunoSEQ multiplex PCR, and the TCRdb table lists in-frame clones only, not all of them. The sample has approximately 74,000 clones, about 79% seen once. Sequenced material: PBMCs. The receptors derive from a woman between 40 and 55 years old in good health and CMV-seronegative.

The CDR3 nucleotides are TGTGCCAGCAGCGTATCAGGCTCCTACAATGAGCAGTTCTTC. The encoded protein is CASSVSGSYNEQFF. The chain is built from TRBV9 and TRBJ2-1; D not certain. In germline, CDR1 is SGDLS, CDR2 YYNGEE. V was pared by 1 base and J by 0 bases, with 5 bases between. This CDR3 has 14 amino acids.

The rearrangement joins TRBV19 to TRBJ2-3, with 10 bases matching TRBD2. The CDR3 contains 15 residues. In germline, CDR1 is LNHDA, CDR2 SQIVND (reference sequence). The ends lost 3 bases at V and 6 bases at J; junction bases unmatched: 6. CDR3 coding DNA: TGTGCCAGTAGTATGCAGCGGGGGGGCCTGGATACGCAGTATTTT. This encodes CASSMQRGGLDTQYF.

The chain recombines TRBV5-1 with TRBJ1-1; D ambiguous. The V and J ends lost 4 bases and 5 bases respectively, with 18 bases between them. The CDR3 is made up of 15 amino acids. The germline CDR1 and CDR2 sequences are SGHRS and YFSETQ. As DNA, the CDR3 is TGCGCCAGCAGCCGGGATGGCGCTGGTGGAACTGAAGCTTTCTTT. It codes for CASSRDGAGGTEAFF.

This chain joins TRBV27 and TRBJ2-7, with 9 bases fitting TRBD2. This CDR3 comprises 14 residues. Germline trimming cut 4 bases from V and 5 bases from J; bases unmatched to any gene: 6. Germline lookup yields CDR1 MNHEY and CDR2 SMNVEV (reference sequence). The CDR3 region is CASSSGLARDEQYF. The CDR3 DNA sequence: TGTGCCAGCAGTTCTGGACTAGCGAGGGACGAGCAGTACTTC.

The chain is built from TRBV7-9 and TRBJ2-1, with TRBD2 matching over 9 bases. V gave up 1 base and J gave up 3 bases; unmatched junction bases: 10. Germline lookup yields CDR1 SEHNR and CDR2 FQNEAQ (reference sequence). The CDR3 totals 18 residues. CDR3 protein: CASSLVTGSGGRYNEQFF. For the CDR3, the DNA is TGTGCCAGCAGCTTAGTGACCGGGAGCGGGGGGCGCTACAATGAGCAGTTCTTC.

The rearrangement joins TRBV6-1 to TRBJ2-7; tentative D call: TRBD2 (5 bases). Germline V gives CDR1 MNHNS, CDR2 SASEGT. This CDR3 region has 13 residues. Trimming took 8 bases from V and 5 from J, leaving 16 bases between them. CDR3 bases: TGTGCCAGCGGTCCCCTCGGGGTCAACGAGCAGTACTTC. Amino acids: CASGPLGVNEQYF.

The chain links TRBV7-9 to TRBJ2-1, with D possibly matching TRBD2 (6 bases). CDR1 SEHNR and CDR2 FQNEAQ come from the germline V gene (reference sequence). The CDR3 runs to 15 residues. The ends were cut back, 4 bases at V and 4 bases at J, with 14 bases in the middle. The CDR3 spells CASSSGTQNYNEQFF. The DNA of the CDR3 is TGTGCCAGCAGCTCCGGGACTCAGAATTACAATGAGCAGTTCTTC.

The rearrangement uses TRBV30 and TRBJ1-1; D gene uncertain. Germline V lookup: CDR1 GTSNPN, CDR2 SVGIG (reference sequence). The CDR3 is made up of 12 amino acids. Between the trimmed V and J ends, which lost 1 base and 6 bases, there was a span of 9 bases. Here the CDR3 reads CAWSDVSAEAFF. In DNA, the CDR3 is TGTGCCTGGAGTGACGTGTCGGCTGAAGCTTTCTTT.

This clone turned up a few times. The J gene is TRBJ1-6, the V gene TRBV28; 9 nucleotides agree with TRBD1. Germline-derived CDR1 and CDR2 are MDHEN and SYDVKM. The CDR3 contains 14 residues. J was trimmed by 9 bases and V by 5 bases; bases with no gene match: 5. CDR3 sequence (DNA): TGTGCCAGCAGTAGGACAGGGGACAGTTCACCCCTCCACTTT. Its translation: CASSRTGDSSPLHF.

This clone was counted between two and nine times. This chain connects TRBV10-3 to TRBJ1-2; 7 bases line up with TRBD1. Looked up from germline, CDR1 is ENHRY and CDR2 is SYGVKD. With V trimmed by 3 bases and J by 7 bases, 8 bases remained unmatched. This CDR3 spans 14 amino acids. CDR3 sequence: CAISEGQVRVGYTF. As DNA, the CDR3 is TGTGCCATCAGTGAAGGACAGGTCCGGGTTGGCTACACCTTC.

In its sample, this clone was seen once. This CDR3 is CASSEAPWGGNIQYF. The CDR3 DNA follows: TGTGCCAGCAGTGAAGCCCCCTGGGGAGGAAACATTCAGTACTTC. The chain joins TRBV6-1 to TRBJ2-4; a weak D match, TRBD2 (6 bases). The CDR3 is 15 residues long. V dropped 0 bases and J dropped 6 bases, with 12 bases sitting between them. From germline, CDR1 is MNHNS and CDR2 SASEGT.

V usage is TRBV14 and J usage is TRBJ2-1, with 10 nucleotides matching TRBD2. Germline values: CDR1 SGHDN, CDR2 FVKESK. The CDR3 spans 16 residues. V lost 4 bases to trimming and J lost 4 bases; unmatched junction nucleotides: 7. The CDR3 coding sequence is TGTGCCAGCAGCCCGCGTACTAGCGGGGAGTACAATGAGCAGTTCTTC. This gives the protein CASSPRTSGEYNEQFF. The full variable domain, with the rest looked up from reference TRBV14 and TRBJ2-1, is EAGVTQFPSHSVIEKGQTVTLRCDPISGHDNLYWYRRVMGKEIKFLLHFVKESKQDESGMPNNRFLAERTGGTYSTLKVQPAELEDSGVYFCASSPRTSGEYNEQFFGPGTRLTVL.

This clone showed up just once. A read error may account for a junction end that differs from germline. The rearrangement uses TRBV7-2 and TRBJ2-7; 8 nucleotides line up with TRBD1. Germline CDR1 and CDR2: SGHTA and FQGNSA. The CDR3 is 15 amino acids. The CDR3 sequence: CASSWGQASSHEQYF. CDR3 coding DNA: TGTGCCAGCAGCTGGGGACAGGCCTCCTCCCACGAGCAGTACTTC.

The chain combines TRBV6-1 with TRBJ2-3, with a weak D call TRBD2 (6 bases). Germline CDR1 reads MNHNS; CDR2 reads SASEGT. The germline V and J ends were trimmed by 6 bases and 5 bases, with 12 bases remaining between them. There are 13 residues in the CDR3. DNA for the CDR3: TGTGCCAGCAGAGGAGGGGCCGTAGATACGCAGTATTTT. Protein: CASRGGAVDTQYF.

The chain has TRBV2 and TRBJ2-1; D remains ambiguous. V was cut by 1 base and J by 9 bases, with 7 bases left in between. In germline, CDR1 is SNHLY, CDR2 FYNNEI. The CDR3 has 12 amino acids. The CDR3 nucleotides are TGTGCCAGCAGTGAAGGGGCACCTGAGCAGTTCTTC. It specifies CASSEGAPEQFF.

V and J are TRBV5-1 and TRBJ1-5; D call uncertain. V dropped 0 bases and J dropped 4 bases, with 11 bases sitting between them. Germline V gene sequence: CDR1 SGHRS, CDR2 YFSETQ. This CDR3 contains 15 residues. Here the CDR3 reads CASSLGGQTNQPQHF. CDR3 in DNA: TGCGCCAGCAGCTTGGGAGGGCAGACTAATCAGCCCCAGCATTTT.

This clone was counted between two and nine times. The CDR3, as DNA: TGTGCCAGCTCACCAGCCAACCAGGACAATCAGCCCCAGCATTTT. Translated, it gives CASSPANQDNQPQHF. The chain employs TRBV18 and TRBJ1-5, with D uncertain. Trimming shortened V by 2 bases and J by 3 bases, and 11 bases separated the two germline ends. The CDR3 is made up of 15 amino acids. In germline, CDR1 is KGHSH, CDR2 LQKENI.

The chain uses TRBV9 and TRBJ1-1; D is unresolved. The germline V and J ends were trimmed by 0 bases and 0 bases, with 3 bases remaining between them. The CDR3 contains 13 residues. Germline values: CDR1 SGDLS, CDR2 YYNGEE. The CDR3 here is CASSVALNTEAFF. CDR3 sequence (DNA): TGTGCCAGCAGCGTAGCGTTGAACACTGAAGCTTTCTTT.

V and J are TRBV10-1 and TRBJ1-1, with D perhaps TRBD1 (6 bases). Germline lookup yields CDR1 WNHNN and CDR2 SYGVQD (reference sequence). Trimming cost V 8 bases and J 1 base, with 11 bases left between them. This CDR3 spans 13 amino acids. The CDR3 DNA follows: TGCGCCAGCGGAGAGACAGGGAACACTGAAGCTTTCTTT. Its protein is CASGETGNTEAFF.

This clone was counted only a few times. The V call is TRBV28, the J call TRBJ1-3; D may be TRBD1 (6 bases). V gave up 3 bases and J gave up 1 base, with 7 bases separating them. CDR1 is MDHEN, CDR2 SYDVKM, per germline. This CDR3 is built from 14 residues. The CDR3 sequence: CASSLGASGNTIYF. The CDR3 nucleotides are TGTGCCAGCAGTTTGGGGGCTTCTGGAAACACCATATATTTT.

The chain combines TRBV5-1 with TRBJ1-1; D possibly corresponds to TRBD1 (5 bases). CDR1 is SGHRS, CDR2 YFSETQ, per germline. CDR3 length: 14 residues. Trimming stripped 4 bases from V and 3 bases from J, with 13 bases between. The CDR3 loop is CASSGGWRDTEAFF. CDR3 nucleotide sequence: TGCGCCAGCAGCGGGGGATGGAGGGACACTGAAGCTTTCTTT.

In this sample, this clone turned up a few times. The chain joins TRBV21-1 to TRBJ1-3. TRBV21-1 is annotated as a pseudogene. CDR3 length: 15 amino acids. The CDR3 protein is CASSKAPGSGNTIYF. CDR3 DNA: TGTGCCAGCAGCAAGGCGCCGGGCTCTGGAAACACCATATATTTT.

V and J are TRBV2 and TRBJ2-7; 11 bases match TRBD1. Unmatched junction bases numbered 2, after V lost 2 bases and J lost 2 bases. Germline CDR1 is SNHLY and CDR2 is FYNNEI. The CDR3 loop spans 15 amino acids. CDR3 residues: CASSEWGQGAYEQYF. The CDR3 DNA reads as TGTGCCAGCAGTGAATGGGGACAGGGGGCCTACGAGCAGTACTTC.

The J gene is TRBJ1-4, the V gene TRBV2; TRBD1 aligns across 7 bases. This CDR3 is built from 14 residues. The ends lost 6 bases at V and 4 bases at J; junction bases unmatched: 5. Germline V lookup: CDR1 SNHLY, CDR2 FYNNEI. CDR3 in DNA: TGTGCCAGCAGCGACAGGGAGGTTAATGAAAAACTGTTTTTT. As protein: CASSDREVNEKLFF.

The chain employs TRBV25-1 and TRBJ2-3, with D possibly TRBD1 on 5 matching bases. Trimming stripped 8 bases from V and 5 bases from J, with 20 bases between. This CDR3 is built from 15 residues. Germline assignment: CDR1 MGHDK and CDR2 SYGVNS. The CDR3 nucleotides are TGTGCCAGCCCCCTGCAGGGTCGGGTTGGAGATACGCAGTATTTT. Residues: CASPLQGRVGDTQYF.

V usage is TRBV7-2 and J usage is TRBJ2-7, with 9 positions matching TRBD1. CDR3 length: 15 residues. J gave up 2 bases and V 3 bases, and 5 bases lay outside the gene matches. Per the germline V gene, CDR1 is SGHTA and CDR2 is FQGNSA. CDR3: CASSLLTGGTYEQYF. The CDR3 nucleotides read TGTGCCAGCAGCTTGCTTACAGGGGGCACCTACGAGCAGTACTTC.

The genes are TRBV5-1 and TRBJ2-1; TRBD2 matches at 9 bases. CDR3 length: 14 amino acids. The trim removed 7 bases at V and 7 bases at J, leaving 9 bases unmatched. Germline V gene lookup returns CDR1 SGHRS and CDR2 YFSETQ. DNA for the CDR3: TGCGCCAGCGACCTAGCGGGATTTGGGAATGAGCAGTTCTTC. Translating gives CASDLAGFGNEQFF.

This sequence joins TRBV5-4 and TRBJ2-1; 9 nucleotides align to TRBD2. Germline CDR1 reads SGHNT; CDR2 reads YYREEE (reference sequence). The CDR3 has 18 amino acids. Trimming at V came to 2 bases and at J to 5 bases, leaving 14 bases not matched to a gene. This CDR3 reads CASSLEGLETSGNNEQFF. CDR3 coding DNA: TGTGCCAGCAGCTTAGAGGGACTAGAGACTAGCGGCAACAATGAGCAGTTCTTC.